The clone carrying this TCR beta chain was recorded a few times. The data originate from a study of blood T cell repertoires in COVID-19. Across the study: Specimens from acute and convalescent COVID-19 originated in the United States, Italy and Spain.

Original analysis: Quantification of nucleated cells was approximated via reference gene primer amplification. Produced via immunoSEQ multiplex PCR; TCRdb's table is partial and in-frame only. V and J calls and clone size are as listed in that table; D and trimming were resolved from the DNA. Of roughly 82,000 clones in the sample, around 83% are singletons; the top ten hold over 15%. J was trimmed by 6 bases and V by 5 bases; bases with no gene match: 8. The V gene's germline CDR1 is SGHTA and CDR2 FQGNSA. The CDR3 runs to 15 residues. V and J are TRBV7-2 and TRBJ1-2; 11 bases line up with TRBD1. The receptor was derived from a woman aged 55-70 years with acute or convalescent COVID-19. The sample was peripheral blood. The CDR3 nucleotides read TGTGCCAGCAGCGAACCGGGACAGGGGGTAGATGGCTACACCTTC. This sequence encodes CASSEPGQGVDGYTF.